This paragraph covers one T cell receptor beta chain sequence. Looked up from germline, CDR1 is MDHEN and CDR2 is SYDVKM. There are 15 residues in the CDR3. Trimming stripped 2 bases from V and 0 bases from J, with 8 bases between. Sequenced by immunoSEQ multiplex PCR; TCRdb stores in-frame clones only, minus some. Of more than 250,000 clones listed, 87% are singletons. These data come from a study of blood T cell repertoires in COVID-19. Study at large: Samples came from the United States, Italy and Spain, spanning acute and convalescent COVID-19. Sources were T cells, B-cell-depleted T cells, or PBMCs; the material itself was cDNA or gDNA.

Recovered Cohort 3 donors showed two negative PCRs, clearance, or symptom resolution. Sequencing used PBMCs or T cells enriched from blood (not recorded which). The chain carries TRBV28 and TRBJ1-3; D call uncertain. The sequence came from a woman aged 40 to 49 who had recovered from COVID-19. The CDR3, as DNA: TGTGCCAGCAGTTTAGTTTCCAGCTCTGGAAACACCATATATTTT. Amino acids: CASSLVSSSGNTIYF.